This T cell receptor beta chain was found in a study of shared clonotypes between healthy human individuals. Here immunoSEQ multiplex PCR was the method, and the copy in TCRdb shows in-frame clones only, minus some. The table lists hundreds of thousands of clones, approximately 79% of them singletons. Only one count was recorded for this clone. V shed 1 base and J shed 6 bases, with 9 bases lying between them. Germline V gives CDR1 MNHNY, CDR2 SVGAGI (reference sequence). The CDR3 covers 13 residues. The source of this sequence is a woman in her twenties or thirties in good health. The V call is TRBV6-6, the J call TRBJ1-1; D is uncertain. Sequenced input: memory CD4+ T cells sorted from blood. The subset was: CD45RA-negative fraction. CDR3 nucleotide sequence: TGTGCCAGCAGTTACTATTACAAAGCTGAAGCTTTCTTT. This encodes CASSYYYKAEAFF.